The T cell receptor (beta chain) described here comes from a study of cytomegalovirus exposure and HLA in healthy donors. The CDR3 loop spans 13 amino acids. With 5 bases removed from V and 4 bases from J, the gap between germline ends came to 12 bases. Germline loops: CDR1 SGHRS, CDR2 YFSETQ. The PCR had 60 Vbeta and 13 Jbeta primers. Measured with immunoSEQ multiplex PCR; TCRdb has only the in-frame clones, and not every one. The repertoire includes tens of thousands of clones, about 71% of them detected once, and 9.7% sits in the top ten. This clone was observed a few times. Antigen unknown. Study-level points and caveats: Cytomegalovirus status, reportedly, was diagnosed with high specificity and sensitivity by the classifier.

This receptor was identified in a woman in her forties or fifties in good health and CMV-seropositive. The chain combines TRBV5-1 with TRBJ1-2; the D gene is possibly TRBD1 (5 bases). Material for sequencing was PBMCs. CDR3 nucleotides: TGCGCCAGCAGGGGGGAGGAAACCTATGGCTACACCTTC. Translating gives CASRGEETYGYTF.